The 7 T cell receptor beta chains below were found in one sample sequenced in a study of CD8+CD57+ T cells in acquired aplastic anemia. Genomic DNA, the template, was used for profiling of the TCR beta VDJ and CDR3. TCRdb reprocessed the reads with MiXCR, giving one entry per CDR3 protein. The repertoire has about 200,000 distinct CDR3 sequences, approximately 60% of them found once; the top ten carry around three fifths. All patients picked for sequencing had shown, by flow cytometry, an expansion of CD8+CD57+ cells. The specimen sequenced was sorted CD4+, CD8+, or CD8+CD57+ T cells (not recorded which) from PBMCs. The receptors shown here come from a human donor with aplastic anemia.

For the CDR3, the DNA is TGTGCCACCAGTGATACACAGGGGCGCGAGCAGTACTTC. Protein product: CATSDTQGREQYF. This chain connects TRBV24-1 to TRBJ2-7; TRBD1 matches at 7 bases. Trimming removed 3 bases from V and 6 bases from J; junction bases left unmatched: 4. The CDR3 totals 13 residues. Germline CDR1 reads KGHDR; CDR2 reads SFDVKD.

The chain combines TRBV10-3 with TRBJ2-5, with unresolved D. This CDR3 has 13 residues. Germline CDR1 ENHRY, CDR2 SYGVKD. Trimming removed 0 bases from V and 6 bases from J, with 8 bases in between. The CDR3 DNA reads TGTGCCATCAGTGAGTCGACTCCGAAGACCCAGTACTTC. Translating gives CAISESTPKTQYF.

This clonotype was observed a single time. The CDR3, as DNA: TGTGCCAGCAGCTCTACCAGGACTAGCGGGAGTCTCGTCAATGAGCAGTTCTTC. Translated: CASSSTRTSGSLVNEQFF. The chain is built from TRBV7-9 and TRBJ2-1; 13 bases map to TRBD2. CDR3 length: 18 residues. CDR1 and CDR2 (germline): SEHNR, FQNEAQ (reference sequence). V shed 4 bases, J shed 6 bases, and the junction held 12 bases outside the gene matches. Full variable domain (missing parts from reference TRBV7-9 and TRBJ2-1): DTGVSQNPRHKITKRGQNVTFRCDPISEHNRLYWYRQTLGQGPEFLTYFQNEAQLEKSRLLSDRFSAERPKGSFSTLEIQRTEQGDSAMYLCASSSTRTSGSLVNEQFFGPGTRLTVL.

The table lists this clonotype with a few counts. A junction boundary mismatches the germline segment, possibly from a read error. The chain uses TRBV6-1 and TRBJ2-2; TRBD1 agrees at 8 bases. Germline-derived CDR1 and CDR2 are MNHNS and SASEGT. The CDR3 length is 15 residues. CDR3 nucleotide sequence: TGTGCCACCAGTGACCTGGACAGGGACACCGGGGAGCTGTTTTTT. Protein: CATSDLDRDTGELFF.

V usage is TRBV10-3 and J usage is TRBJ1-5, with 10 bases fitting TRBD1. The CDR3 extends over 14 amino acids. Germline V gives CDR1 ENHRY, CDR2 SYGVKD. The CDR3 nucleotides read TGTGCTACCCGTGACAGGGGGCTTGGTCAGCCCCAGCATTTT. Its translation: CATRDRGLGQPQHF.

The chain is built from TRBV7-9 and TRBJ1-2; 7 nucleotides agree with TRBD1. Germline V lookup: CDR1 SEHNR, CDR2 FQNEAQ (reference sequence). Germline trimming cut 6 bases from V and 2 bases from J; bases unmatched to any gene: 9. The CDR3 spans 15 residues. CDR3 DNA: TGTGCCAGCAGTACCGGGACAGCAATAAACTATGGCTACACCTTC. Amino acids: CASSTGTAINYGYTF.

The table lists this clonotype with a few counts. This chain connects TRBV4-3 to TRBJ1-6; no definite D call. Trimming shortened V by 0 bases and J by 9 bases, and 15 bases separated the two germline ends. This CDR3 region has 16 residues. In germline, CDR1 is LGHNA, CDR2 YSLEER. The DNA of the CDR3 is TGCGCCAGCAGCCAAGAAACCCCGCCGGGCCCTTCACCCCTCCACTTT. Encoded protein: CASSQETPPGPSPLHF.